Sequencing of this T cell receptor (beta chain) was carried out in a study of CD8+ T cells in alopecia areata. Reverse transcription of extracted RNA yielded cDNA, which provided the sequencing template. Data came from immunoSEQ multiplex PCR; TCRdb stores just in-frame clones and leaves some out. The sample carries over 250,000 clones, 50% to 75% recorded once. Treatment: oral pan-JAK inhibitor, 5-10 mg twice daily. About this clone itself: Antigen specificity is unknown.

Study-level findings and limits: Expanded CD8+ clones among the top 100, and scalp clonality, were significantly decreased by tofacitinib.

CDR3 length: 14 residues. Germline trimming cut 6 bases from V and 4 bases from J; bases unmatched to any gene: 4. CDR1 SEHNR and CDR2 FQNEAQ come from the germline V gene (reference sequence). The clonotype was recovered from a human donor with alopecia areata. V is TRBV7-9 and J is TRBJ1-3, with 9 bases fitting TRBD1. The source was CD4+ T cells sorted from blood, collected around week 54, from a patient treated with tofacitinib. CDR3 sequence reads: CASRQGAPGNTIYF. The DNA of the CDR3 is TGTGCCAGCAGACAGGGGGCTCCAGGAAACACCATATATTTT.